The 2 T cell receptor beta chains below come from one sample, sequenced in a study of response to subunit inactivated influenza vaccine. TCRdb called the RT-PCR reads again in MiXCR, with one record for every CDR3 protein. This table has 150,000 to 200,000 distinct CDR3 sequences, roughly 10% appearing once. Sequenced material: non-naive T cells sorted from PBMCs, taken 40 to 50 days after vaccination. The receptors come from a man in his fifties or sixties who received an inactivated influenza vaccine.

The CDR3 DNA reads as TGCGCCAGCAGCCAAGAGGTGCGGGGAGACTACGAGCAGTACTTC. Protein: CASSQEVRGDYEQYF. J is TRBJ2-7 and V is TRBV4-3, with D perhaps matching TRBD2 (6 bases). Trimming stripped 0 bases from V and 3 bases from J, with 12 bases between. Germline V gene sequence: CDR1 LGHNA, CDR2 YSLEER. The CDR3 covers 15 residues.

A few counts support this clonotype. The V call is TRBV20-1, the J call TRBJ2-1, with 8 bases that match TRBD1. The V gene's germline CDR1 is DFQATT and CDR2 SNEGSKA (reference sequence). This CDR3 spans 12 amino acids. After removal of 8 bases from V and 5 bases from J, the junction contained 5 bases not matched to a gene. The CDR3 DNA reads TGCAGTCCTTACAGGGGGGACAATGAGCAGTTCTTC. Protein sequence: CSPYRGDNEQFF.